The source of this T cell receptor beta chain is a study of shared clonotypes between healthy human individuals. How the authors handled the data: ImmunoSEQ supplied junction-only sequences lacking quality scores, so filtering was different. Sequencing used immunoSEQ multiplex PCR; TCRdb keeps in-frame clones, though not all of them. The DNA gave D and trimming, while V, J and clone size come from that table. The profile covers roughly 300,000 clones, with around nine tenths appearing a single time and about 17% taken by the ten largest. V lost 3 bases and J lost 6, with 12 bases in between. The CDR3 runs 14 residues. Germline-derived CDR1 and CDR2 are SNHLY and FYNNEI. This clone was recorded at least ten times. The sample has other DNA sequences that encode this CDR3 too.

The receptor was derived from a young man in good health. Sequencing was done on a sample of memory CD8+ T cells sorted from blood. Subset of the sample: CD45RO+ cells pooled with CCR7-negative TemRA cells. The chain recombines TRBV2 with TRBJ2-1; D may be TRBD1 or TRBD2 (6 bases each). CDR3 DNA sequence: TGTGCCAGCAGTGACTCGGGGGCGGGCAATGAGCAGTTCTTC. Translating gives CASSDSGAGNEQFF.